In its sample, the clone carrying this T cell receptor (beta chain) was seen a few times. The antigen remains undetermined. The sample comes from a study of cytomegalovirus exposure and HLA in healthy donors. Study conclusions and caveats: Follow-up analysis later connected one missense variant in DCLRE1C with trimming of TCR beta V- and J-genes. The study assumed roughly uniform donor sequencing depth for presence/absence analyses. Many donors carried some public TCRs, although rarity characterized most TCR sequences. The investigators catalogued under 200 TCR beta chains as cytomegalovirus-associated.

Losses at the gene ends were 4 bases for V and 7 bases for J; bases not matched to a gene: 14. Germline CDR1 is MDHEN and CDR2 is SYDVKM. CDR3 size: 16 residues. The PCR was carried out with 60 Vbeta primers and 13 Jbeta primers. Libraries were prepared by immunoSEQ multiplex PCR; TCRdb keeps only in-frame clonotypes and omits some of them. The sample contains more than 95,000 clones, 12% to 15% of which appear only once. The chain combines TRBV28 with TRBJ2-7, with 9 bases matching TRBD1. Sequences were obtained from PBMCs. The clonotype originates from a female donor in good health and CMV-seronegative. The CDR3 coding sequence is TGTGCCAGCAGTTCCCCCCGCGGACAGGGGATTGGAGAGCAGTACTTC. This gives the protein CASSSPRGQGIGEQYF.